One sample yielded the 28 T cell receptor beta chains listed below, sequenced in a study of blood T cell repertoires in COVID-19. Repertoires were generated with immunoSEQ multiplex PCR, while TCRdb's copy carries only in-frame clones and drops some. This table holds 150,000 to 200,000 clones, roughly 82% found once. The sequenced sample consisted of peripheral blood. All receptors come from a woman aged 30 to 39 with acute or convalescent COVID-19.

The gene calls are TRBV14 and TRBJ2-2, with D maybe TRBD2 (6 bases). This CDR3 is 14 amino acids long. The germline V gene has CDR1 SGHDN and CDR2 FVKESK. V shed 4 bases and J shed 5 bases, with 11 bases lying between them. In nucleotides, the CDR3 is TGTGCCAGCAGCCGAAAAAGCGGGACCGGGGAGCTGTTTTTT. It codes for CASSRKSGTGELFF.

J is TRBJ1-1 and V is TRBV27; perhaps TRBD1 as D (5 bases). CDR1 is MNHEY, CDR2 SMNVEV, per germline (reference sequence). Between the trimmed V and J ends, which lost 2 bases and 1 base, there was a span of 11 bases. The CDR3 is 15 residues long. As DNA, the CDR3 is TGTGCCAGCAGTTTAATATCAGGGTCGAACACTGAAGCTTTCTTT. Its translation is CASSLISGSNTEAFF.

Only a few counts were recorded for this clone. The CDR3 DNA reads as TGTGCCAGCAGTTACACGGGGGGGCCGGTGAACACTGAAGCTTTCTTT. Translation gives CASSYTGGPVNTEAFF. This chain joins TRBV6-2 or TRBV6-3 and TRBJ1-1, with D perhaps matching TRBD1 (6 bases). CDR3 length: 16 amino acids. CDR1 is MNHEY and CDR2 is SVGEGT in the germline V gene. V was trimmed by 2 bases and J by 0 bases, leaving 13 bases between them.

This chain connects TRBV19 to TRBJ2-5, with TRBD2 identical over 10 bases. J gave up 3 bases and V 4 bases, and 8 bases lay outside the gene matches. Germline V CDR1 and CDR2: LNHDA, SQIVND (reference sequence). The CDR3 spans 16 residues. The CDR3 region is CASSKSPSGGKETQYF. The CDR3 DNA reads as TGTGCCAGTAGTAAGAGTCCTAGCGGGGGTAAAGAGACCCAGTACTTC.

This chain uses TRBV5-4 with TRBJ1-1, with D unclear. The V end lost 3 bases, the J end lost 0 bases, and 12 bases lay between the germline ends. Germline V gene sequence: CDR1 SGHNT, CDR2 YYREEE (reference sequence). The CDR3 runs 15 residues. The CDR3 sequence is CASSWGGAVNTEAFF. The CDR3 region has the DNA TGTGCCAGCAGCTGGGGAGGAGCAGTGAACACTGAAGCTTTCTTT. The full variable domain, in which reference TRBV5-4 and TRBJ1-1 provide the parts outside the CDR3, is ETGVTQSPTHLIKTRGQQVTLRCSSQSGHNTVSWYQQALGQGPQFIFQYYREEENGRGNFPPRFSGLQFPNYSSELNVNALELDDSALYLCASSWGGAVNTEAFFGQGTRLTVV.

This clone showed up just a few times. The chain employs TRBV6-5 and TRBJ1-2; D perhaps matches TRBD1 (5 bases). V was clipped by 4 bases and J by 7 bases, with 13 bases between them. Germline CDR1 is MNHEY and CDR2 is SVGAGI. The CDR3 contains 13 residues. The CDR3 DNA reads TGTGCCAGCAGTTCCGGACAACATGGTGGCTACACCTTC. Translation: CASSSGQHGGYTF.

The chain has TRBV2 and TRBJ1-2; 10 bases are a match to TRBD1. V lost 6 bases, J lost 12 bases, and 19 bases stayed unmatched. CDR1 is SNHLY, CDR2 FYNNEI, per germline. CDR3 length equals 16 residues. The CDR3 DNA reads TGTGCCAGCAGGAAGTTGGAACCCGGGACAGGGGTTTCTCACACCTTC. Protein sequence: CASRKLEPGTGVSHTF.

The sample holds one count of this clone. V usage is TRBV2 and J usage is TRBJ1-3; the D is unclear. V was cut by 2 bases and J by 0 bases, with 11 bases left in between. The CDR3 contains 16 residues. Germline-derived CDR1 and CDR2 are SNHLY and FYNNEI. The CDR3 spells CASSETRPTSGNTIYF. CDR3 bases: TGTGCCAGCAGTGAAACCAGGCCCACCTCTGGAAACACCATATATTTT. The complete variable domain, with remaining parts taken from reference TRBV2 and TRBJ1-3, reads EPEVTQTPSHQVTQMGQEVILRCVPISNHLYFYWYRQILGQKVEFLVSFYNNEISEKSEIFDDQFSVERPDGSNFTLKIRSTKLEDSAMYFCASSETRPTSGNTIYFGEGSWLTVV.

The chain uses TRBV5-6 and TRBJ1-2, with a weak D call TRBD1 (5 bases). This CDR3 is 14 amino acids long. With 6 bases removed from V and 2 bases from J, the gap between germline ends came to 14 bases. The V gene's germline CDR1 is SGHDT and CDR2 YYEEEE. The CDR3 sequence: CASTMGLGNYGYTF. CDR3 in DNA: TGTGCCAGCACTATGGGGCTGGGGAACTATGGCTACACCTTC.

This sequence joins TRBV28 and TRBJ1-6; D remains ambiguous. Trimming left V 5 bases short and J 9 bases short, with 17 bases between. Germline-derived CDR1 and CDR2 are MDHEN and SYDVKM. There are 15 residues in the CDR3. The CDR3 is CASSLRAGMSSPLHF. CDR3 nucleotides: TGTGCCAGCAGTCTTAGGGCGGGGATGAGTTCACCCCTCCACTTT.

The chain carries TRBV5-4 and TRBJ2-3; TRBD2 agrees at 7 bases. V dropped 5 bases and J dropped 2; count of bases not matched to a gene: 5. This CDR3 is built from 14 residues. Germline loops: CDR1 SGHNT, CDR2 YYREEE (reference sequence). In DNA, the CDR3 is TGTGCCAGCAGGTCTAGCGGAAACACAGATACGCAGTATTTT. Encoded protein: CASRSSGNTDTQYF. Full variable domain (missing parts from reference TRBV5-4 and TRBJ2-3): ETGVTQSPTHLIKTRGQQVTLRCSSQSGHNTVSWYQQALGQGPQFIFQYYREEENGRGNFPPRFSGLQFPNYSSELNVNALELDDSALYLCASRSSGNTDTQYFGPGTRLTVL.

The chain has TRBV7-8 and TRBJ1-1; D unresolved. This CDR3 contains 14 residues. Trimming shortened V by 2 bases and J by 1 base, and 8 bases separated the two germline ends. Per germline, CDR1 SGHVS and CDR2 FQNEAQ. The CDR3 loop reads CASSLKAGNTEAFF. In DNA, the CDR3 is TGTGCCAGCAGCTTAAAAGCCGGGAACACTGAAGCTTTCTTT.

V is TRBV7-8 and J is TRBJ2-7, with 8 positions matching TRBD1. The CDR3 loop spans 17 amino acids. With 5 bases clipped from V and 2 bases from J, the junction kept 14 bases outside the gene matches. Germline-derived CDR1 and CDR2 are SGHVS and FQNEAQ. DNA of the CDR3: TGTGCCAGCAGCCCGCGACTCGGACAGGGTGTCCCCTACGAGCAGTACTTC. Residues: CASSPRLGQGVPYEQYF.

The sample holds one count of this clone. V is TRBV30 and J is TRBJ2-5; 7 bases are shared with TRBD2. With 5 bases clipped from V and 5 bases from J, the junction kept 11 bases outside the gene matches. The CDR3 has 14 residues. Per the germline V gene, CDR1 is GTSNPN and CDR2 is SVGIG (reference sequence). The CDR3 sequence is CAWSASVGGETQYF. The CDR3 nucleotides are TGTGCCTGGTCCGCGTCAGTGGGAGGGGAGACCCAGTACTTC.

This chain links TRBV5-1 with TRBJ2-2; 11 nucleotides agree with TRBD1. V was clipped by 3 bases and J by 6 bases; unmatched bases: 4. Germline CDR1 is SGHRS and CDR2 is YFSETQ. The length of the CDR3 is 15 residues. CDR3 amino acids: CASSSGTGGSGELFF. The CDR3, as DNA: TGCGCCAGCAGCTCGGGGACAGGGGGTTCCGGGGAGCTGTTTTTT.

V and J are TRBV12-3 or TRBV12-4 and TRBJ1-2; tentative D call: TRBD1 (6 bases). V was pared by 7 bases and J by 4 bases, with 10 bases between. CDR3 length equals 12 residues. Here the CDR3 DNA reads TGTGCCAGCACTGGACAGACCTATGGCTACACCTTC. It yields the protein CASTGQTYGYTF.

The J gene is TRBJ1-1, the V gene TRBV7-8; D is undetermined. The V and J ends lost 6 bases and 3 bases respectively, with 5 bases between them. Germline V gene data show CDR1 as SGHVS and CDR2 as FQNEAQ. The CDR3 is 11 residues long. Here the CDR3 DNA reads TGTGCCAGCAGACGGGACACTGAAGCTTTCTTT. It yields the protein CASRRDTEAFF.

This clone was counted a single time. V gene TRBV4-3 combines with J gene TRBJ2-1; a possible D gene is TRBD2 (5 bases). The germline V gene has CDR1 LGHNA and CDR2 YSLEER. V was pared by 4 bases and J by 10 bases, with 14 bases between. The CDR3 consists of 13 residues. The DNA for the CDR3 is TGCGCCAGCAGCCTCTCGCTATCGGGGGAGCAGTTCTTC. As protein: CASSLSLSGEQFF.

The chain employs TRBV30 and TRBJ1-5, with D unresolved. CDR3 length equals 14 residues. Trimming took 1 base from V and 0 from J, leaving 7 bases between them. The germline V gene has CDR1 GTSNPN and CDR2 SVGIG (reference sequence). The CDR3 sequence: CAWSAGYSNQPQHF. The CDR3 bases are TGTGCCTGGAGTGCGGGGTATAGCAATCAGCCCCAGCATTTT.

The rearrangement links TRBV6-5 to TRBJ1-2, with 7 bases identical to TRBD1. Losses at the gene ends were 8 bases for V and 4 bases for J; bases not matched to a gene: 13. CDR1 and CDR2 (germline): MNHEY, SVGAGI. The CDR3 totals 15 residues. CDR3 in DNA: TGTGCCAGCTTTCCGTTAGGGGGCAGATTCTATGGCTACACCTTC. It translates to CASFPLGGRFYGYTF.

The V call is TRBV27, the J call TRBJ2-7, with a possible D match to TRBD1 (5 bases). Germline CDR1 reads MNHEY; CDR2 reads SMNVEV (reference sequence). V was cut by 1 base and J by 4 bases, with 8 bases left in between. The CDR3 is 13 amino acids. CDR3 region: CASSLYTGYEQYF. The CDR3 nucleotides are TGTGCCAGCAGTTTATACACAGGATACGAGCAGTACTTC.

This chain joins TRBV27 and TRBJ1-6; unclear D gene. The ends were cut back, 0 bases at V and 12 bases at J, with 9 bases in the middle. This CDR3 has 13 residues. Germline CDR1 and CDR2: MNHEY and SMNVEV (reference sequence). The CDR3 spells CASSLSQGRPLHF. As DNA, the CDR3 is TGTGCCAGCAGTTTATCTCAAGGGAGACCCCTCCACTTT.

The gene calls are TRBV5-1 and TRBJ1-2; TRBD1 matches at 12 bases. Germline trimming cut 4 bases from V and 4 bases from J; bases unmatched to any gene: 8. Germline CDR1 SGHRS, CDR2 YFSETQ. The CDR3 is 16 residues long. The CDR3 coding sequence is TGCGCCAGCAGCCTAGGGACAGGGGGCTTATCCTATGGCTACACCTTC. It is translated as CASSLGTGGLSYGYTF.

V gene TRBV7-2 combines with J gene TRBJ2-7; a possible D gene is TRBD2 (6 bases). V was shortened by 5 bases and J by 2 bases, with 13 bases between the two germline ends. The CDR3 is 14 residues long. CDR1 is SGHTA and CDR2 is FQGNSA in the germline V gene. CDR3 residues: CASSPARGTYEQYF. The CDR3 DNA sequence: TGTGCCAGCAGCCCCGCGCGGGGAACCTACGAGCAGTACTTC.

The V and J genes are TRBV5-6 and TRBJ1-5, with TRBD1 as a possible D gene (6 bases). V lost 4 bases and J lost 0, with 14 bases in between. Germline V gene sequence: CDR1 SGHDT, CDR2 YYEEEE. The CDR3 contains 16 residues. The CDR3 protein is CASSPGRGASNQPQHF. For the CDR3, the DNA is TGTGCCAGCAGCCCCGGTCGGGGGGCTAGCAATCAGCCCCAGCATTTT. Full variable domain (rest looked up from reference TRBV5-6 and TRBJ1-5): DAGVTQSPTHLIKTRGQQVTLRCSPKSGHDTVSWYQQALGQGPQFIFQYYEEEERQRGNFPDRFSGHQFPNYSSELNVNALLLGDSALYLCASSPGRGASNQPQHFGDGTRLSIL.

The CDR3 loop is CASSRDRPLDSPLHF. CDR3 DNA: TGTGCCAGCAGTAGGGACAGGCCCCTTGATTCACCCCTCCACTTT. The chain has TRBV6-6 and TRBJ1-6; 8 bases agree with TRBD1. The V gene's germline CDR1 is MNHNY and CDR2 SVGAGI (reference sequence). The CDR3 has 15 residues. With V trimmed by 5 bases and J by 8 bases, 8 bases remained unmatched.

The chain is built from TRBV5-4 and TRBJ1-2, with 10 bases matching TRBD1. The V gene's germline CDR1 is SGHNT and CDR2 YYREEE (reference sequence). The CDR3 contains 13 residues. Trimming took 4 bases from V and 7 from J; bases not matched to a gene: 4. The CDR3 loop is CASSQGQGSGYTF. The CDR3 DNA reads TGTGCCAGCAGCCAGGGACAGGGGAGTGGCTACACCTTC.

This sequence joins TRBV5-1 and TRBJ2-5; 8 nucleotides agree with TRBD1. The CDR3 sequence is 16 residues long. The ends lost 7 bases at V and 4 bases at J; junction bases unmatched: 15. Germline assignment: CDR1 SGHRS and CDR2 YFSETQ. CDR3 coding DNA: TGCGCCAGCGCCCTTAGTCAGGGGGCAGGGAGAGAGACCCAGTACTTC. Residues: CASALSQGAGRETQYF.